This T cell receptor (beta chain) was captured in a study of cytomegalovirus exposure and HLA in healthy donors. A multiplex PCR was run with 60 Vbeta primers and 13 Jbeta primers. Using immunoSEQ multiplex PCR, the repertoire was profiled, and TCRdb retains in-frame clones only, with some absent. The sample lists about 59,000 clones; roughly 80% were seen once. CDR1 MDHEN and CDR2 SYDVKM come from the germline V gene. The CDR3 runs 15 residues. Unmatched junction bases numbered 7, after V lost 5 bases and J lost 4 bases. The TCR originated in a middle-aged woman in good health and CMV-seronegative. The chain links TRBV28 to TRBJ1-5, with TRBD1 matching over 8 bases. Source material: PBMCs. In DNA form, the CDR3 reads TGTGCCAGCAGTCCGGACAGGGAACTTAATCAGCCCCAGCATTTT. It translates to CASSPDRELNQPQHF. The whole variable domain, filled in from reference TRBV28 and TRBJ1-5, reads DVKVTQSSRYLVKRTGEKVFLECVQDMDHENMFWYRQDPGLGLRLIYFSYDVKMKEKGDIPEGYSVSREKKERFSLILESASTNQTSMYLCASSPDRELNQPQHFGDGTRLSIL.